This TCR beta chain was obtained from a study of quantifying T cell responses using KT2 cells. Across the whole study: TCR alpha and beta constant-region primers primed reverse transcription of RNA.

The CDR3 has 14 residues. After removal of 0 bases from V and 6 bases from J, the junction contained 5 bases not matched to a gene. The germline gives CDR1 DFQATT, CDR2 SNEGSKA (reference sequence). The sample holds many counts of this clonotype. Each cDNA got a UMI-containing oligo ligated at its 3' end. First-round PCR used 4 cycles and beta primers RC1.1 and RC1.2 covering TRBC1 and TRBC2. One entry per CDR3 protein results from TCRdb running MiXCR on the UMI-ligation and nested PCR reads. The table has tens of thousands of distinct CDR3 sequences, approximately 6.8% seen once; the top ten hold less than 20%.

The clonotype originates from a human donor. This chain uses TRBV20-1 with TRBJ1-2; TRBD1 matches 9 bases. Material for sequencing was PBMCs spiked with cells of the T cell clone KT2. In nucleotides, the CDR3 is TGCAGTGCTAGAGATCCGGGACAGGGTCATGGCTACACCTTC. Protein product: CSARDPGQGHGYTF.